Following are 5 T cell receptor beta chains from one sample sequenced in a study of identical twins. Each CDR3 protein is one row after TCRdb ran MiXCR on the 5' RACE reads. The table records some 660,000 distinct CDR3 sequences, 8% to 9% of them present only once. This same sample was also taken into another study, of yellow fever vaccine responses in identical twins.

The sequencing input was PBMCs. The receptors here all came from a woman aged 18-30 years in good health.

The genes are TRBV3-1 and TRBJ2-2; D is ambiguous. The CDR3 loop spans 14 amino acids. Germline loops: CDR1 LGHDT, CDR2 YNNKEL (reference sequence). The V end was cut by 3 bases, the J end by 4 bases, with 9 bases between. CDR3 protein: CASSQYTATGELFF. DNA of the CDR3: TGTGCCAGCAGCCAGTATACAGCCACCGGGGAGCTGTTTTTT.

The V call is TRBV20-1, the J call TRBJ2-2; TRBD1 aligns across 10 bases. Trimming at V came to 5 bases and at J to 6 bases, leaving 3 bases not matched to a gene. Germline assignment: CDR1 DFQATT and CDR2 SNEGSKA (reference sequence). CDR3 size: 13 residues. CDR3 DNA sequence: TGCAGTGCTCAAGGGACAGGGGCCGGGGAGCTGTTTTTT. Protein product: CSAQGTGAGELFF.

The rearrangement joins TRBV2 to TRBJ1-5; possible D gene TRBD1, 6 bases. Trimming stripped 8 bases from V and 2 bases from J, with 16 bases between. This CDR3 contains 15 residues. Looked up from germline, CDR1 is SNHLY and CDR2 is FYNNEI. This CDR3 is CASETDRQGNQPQHF. The CDR3 DNA reads TGTGCCAGCGAGACGGACAGACAGGGCAATCAGCCCCAGCATTTT.

This clonotype has a count of ten or more. J is TRBJ2-5 and V is TRBV29-1, with D tentatively TRBD1 or TRBD2 (5 bases each). Germline V lookup: CDR1 SQVTM, CDR2 ANQGSEA. The length of the CDR3 is 13 residues. V was shortened by 3 bases and J by 1 base, with 9 bases between the two germline ends. CDR3 amino acids: CSVDAGAQETQYF. Written as DNA, the CDR3 is TGCAGCGTTGACGCCGGGGCCCAAGAGACCCAGTACTTC.

The sample holds many counts of this clonotype. The gene calls are TRBV7-2 and TRBJ1-4; D is ambiguous. Germline V lookup: CDR1 SGHTA, CDR2 FQGNSA. Between the trimmed V and J ends, which lost 3 bases and 8 bases, there was a span of 7 bases. This CDR3 spans 12 amino acids. The CDR3 DNA reads as TGTGCCAGCAGCTTCAGAGGGGAAAAACTGTTTTTT. It translates to CASSFRGEKLFF.